This T cell receptor (beta chain) was identified in a study of T cell changes during pregnancy in multiple sclerosis. The CDR3 contains 14 residues. Between the trimmed V and J ends, which lost 0 bases and 0 bases, there was a span of 7 bases. Germline CDR1 is SGHDT and CDR2 is YYEEEE. Clones were sequenced by immunoSEQ multiplex PCR, and TCRdb holds only the in-frame ones, with some missing. The table shows roughly 59,000 clones, with 91% occurring only once. The origin of this receptor is a female donor in good health, enrolled as a control in a pregnancy study. This specimen was peripheral blood, taken in the third trimester of pregnancy. This rearrangement joins TRBV5-6 to TRBJ2-7; D unclear. Here the CDR3 DNA reads TGTGCCAGCAGCTTGGAGTATAGCTCCTACGAGCAGTACTTC. It is translated as CASSLEYSSYEQYF.